The entry below gives a single TCR beta chain sequence along with its context. The ends lost 6 bases at V and 7 bases at J; junction bases unmatched: 6. CDR3 length equals 14 residues. Germline V gene lookup returns CDR1 KGHSH and CDR2 LQKENI. The assay was immunoSEQ multiplex PCR, and TCRdb's table has in-frame clones only and misses some. This table has over 100,000 clones, about 92% appearing once. The sample belongs to a study of control samples from healthy donors and cancer patients. Source material: blood. This chain uses TRBV18 with TRBJ1-3; 10 bases match TRBD1. This TCR was recovered from a woman between 18 and 29 years old in good health. The CDR3: CASSLPGQGNTIYF. The CDR3 DNA is TGTGCCAGCTCGCTCCCGGGACAGGGGAACACCATATATTTT. The full variable domain, with the rest looked up from reference TRBV18 and TRBJ1-3, is NAGVMQNPRHLVRRRGQEARLRCSPMKGHSHVYWYRQLPEEGLKFMVYLQKENIIDESGMPKERFSAEFPKEGPSILRIQQVVRGDSAAYFCASSLPGQGNTIYFGEGSWLTVV.